The T cell receptor (beta chain) described here comes from a study of T cell responses to AZD1222 COVID-19 vaccine. Study details: Second-dose schedules of about 4 or about 12 weeks were combined.

Study conclusions and caveats: Donors were chiefly white British, with a greater number of females, and clonal diversity was perhaps underestimated. Spike-specific TCR breadth and depth went up after people got two AZD1222 doses.

Profiled with immunoSEQ multiplex PCR; TCRdb holds only in-frame clones, not every one. The sample records 65,000 to 90,000 clones, approximately 89% being singletons. For this clone: The antigen is unknown.

This sequence originates from an adult in good health. The sample in question was peripheral blood, obtained on day 0 of AZD1222 vaccination.

The CDR3 protein is CASSQVGLDYEQYF. In DNA form, the CDR3 reads TGTGCCAGCAGCCAAGTGGGGCTCGACTACGAGCAGTACTTC. The genes are TRBV14 and TRBJ2-7; D is perhaps TRBD1 (5 bases). The ends were cut back, 1 base at V and 3 bases at J, with 10 bases in the middle. The CDR3 has 14 residues. Germline V CDR1 and CDR2: SGHDN, FVKESK. The entire variable domain, with the rest obtained from reference TRBV14 and TRBJ2-7, is as follows: EAGVTQFPSHSVIEKGQTVTLRCDPISGHDNLYWYRRVMGKEIKFLLHFVKESKQDESGMPNNRFLAERTGGTYSTLKVQPAELEDSGVYFCASSQVGLDYEQYFGPGTRLTVT.